The clone carrying this TCR beta chain was found a few times. Its specificity is not known. Clones were read by immunoSEQ multiplex PCR, and TCRdb kept only the in-frame ones, dropping some. The table lists 83,000 or so clones, around four fifths of them singletons, with under 0.85% in the top ten. This entry belongs to a study of radiotherapy plus CTLA-4 blockade in lung cancer. Study in general: In under 20% of patients, objective responses were seen; about 30% had disease control.

Points from the study as a whole: Among reported predictors of response, early blood T cell clone dynamics with interferon-beta performed best. Radiotherapy with ipilimumab was followed by blood expansion of tumor-derived clones.

The sequence derives from a human donor with non-small cell lung cancer who had stable disease on radiotherapy plus ipilimumab. This material consisted of peripheral blood, taken from a patient treated with radiotherapy plus ipilimumab.

DNA for the CDR3: TGTGCCAGCAGTCTTAGGATTGAGGCTGAAAAACTGTTTTTT. Encoded protein: CASSLRIEAEKLFF. This chain joins TRBV6-6 and TRBJ1-4; D call uncertain. Germline lookup yields CDR1 MNHNY and CDR2 SVGAGI (reference sequence). CDR3 length equals 14 residues. Trimming stripped 5 bases from V and 7 bases from J, with 14 bases between.